Following are 14 T cell receptor beta chains from one sample sequenced in a study of T cells in Graves' hyperthyroidism and ophthalmopathy. TCR beta CDR3 regions were amplified from RNA transcripts. Primed by the HTBI set, a first-round RT-PCR was run on the TCR CDR3. TCRdb independently ran MiXCR on the multiplex PCR reads; one entry per CDR3 protein. The sample has roughly 250,000 distinct CDR3 sequences, approximately 15% seen once; the top ten hold 10% to 15%. The sequenced material came from blood. These receptors were taken from a woman in her thirties or forties with Graves' hyperthyroidism that later progressed to Graves' ophthalmopathy.

In its sample, this clonotype was seen many times. The genes are TRBV19 and TRBJ1-2; 8 bases align to TRBD1. CDR1 is LNHDA, CDR2 SQIVND, per germline (reference sequence). The CDR3 contains 13 residues. J was trimmed by 8 bases and V by 8 bases; bases with no gene match: 10. The CDR3 coding sequence is TGTGCCAGTGGCTGGACAGGGCGGACGGGCTACACCTTC. Its protein is CASGWTGRTGYTF.

This clonotype has ten or more counts. V is TRBV3-1 and J is TRBJ2-1; 14 bases map to TRBD2. This CDR3 region has 18 residues. Germline V gene lookup returns CDR1 LGHDT and CDR2 YNNKEL (reference sequence). V trimming: 1 base; J trimming: 9 bases; junction bases outside the gene matches: 11. Here the CDR3 reads CASSQVPKTSGRACEQFF. CDR3 bases: TGTGCCAGCAGCCAAGTTCCGAAGACTAGCGGGAGGGCCTGTGAGCAGTTCTTC.

For this clonotype: This may come from a read error, since a much larger clone is one base off. The chain links TRBV11-2 to TRBJ2-3, with 7 bases fitting TRBD1. This CDR3 region has 15 residues. J lost 4 bases, V lost 5 bases, and 9 bases had no gene match. Germline V gene data show CDR1 as SGHAT and CDR2 as FQNNGV. CDR3 bases: TGTGCCAGCAGCCCGAAGGGGGCCTACCCAGATACGCAGTATTTT. Translation gives CASSPKGAYPDTQYF.

This clonotype was observed many times. The chain recombines TRBV25-1 with TRBJ2-7; D is possibly TRBD2 (5 bases). This CDR3 spans 13 amino acids. Germline loops: CDR1 MGHDK, CDR2 SYGVNS. V was trimmed by 2 bases and J by 5 bases, leaving 10 bases between them. CDR3 DNA sequence: TGTGCCAGCAGTGAAGGAGAGGGTAACGAGCAGTACTTC. This codes for CASSEGEGNEQYF.

This clonotype has ten or more counts. The chain is built from TRBV19 and TRBJ2-1, with D tentatively TRBD1 (6 bases). The CDR3 spans 15 residues. The germline V gene has CDR1 LNHDA and CDR2 SQIVND (reference sequence). The V end was cut by 5 bases, the J end by 4 bases, with 15 bases between. CDR3 in DNA: TGTGCCAGTAGTTCCCCAGGGGACGGGTACAATGAGCAGTTCTTC. Protein product: CASSSPGDGYNEQFF.

This clonotype came up many times. This chain uses TRBV28 with TRBJ2-3; tentatively, D is TRBD2 (5 bases). V lost 2 bases and J lost 2, with 11 bases in between. Germline V lookup: CDR1 MDHEN, CDR2 SYDVKM. This CDR3 comprises 15 residues. In DNA, the CDR3 is TGTGCCAGCAGTTTAAGAGCGGAAAACACAGATACGCAGTATTTT. It yields the protein CASSLRAENTDTQYF. The full variable domain, completed using reference TRBV28 and TRBJ2-3, is DVKVTQSSRYLVKRTGEKVFLECVQDMDHENMFWYRQDPGLGLRLIYFSYDVKMKEKGDIPEGYSVSREKKERFSLILESASTNQTSMYLCASSLRAENTDTQYFGPGTRLTVL.

This clonotype was seen a handful of times. The V call is TRBV9, the J call TRBJ2-1; no definite D call. The V and J ends lost 6 bases and 6 bases respectively, with 4 bases between them. The germline V gene encodes CDR1 SGDLS and CDR2 YYNGEE. The CDR3 covers 10 residues. DNA of the CDR3: TGTGCCAGCACCCCCAATGAGCAGTTCTTC. Translating it yields CASTPNEQFF.

This clonotype was counted many times. The genes are TRBV18 and TRBJ2-2; no definite D call. The germline CDR1 and CDR2 sequences are KGHSH and LQKENI. The CDR3 consists of 16 residues. V gave up 1 base and J gave up 6 bases, with 15 bases separating them. CDR3 sequence reads: CASSPLPAPDPGELFF. The CDR3 bases are TGTGCCAGCTCACCACTCCCCGCTCCCGACCCCGGGGAGCTGTTTTTT.

In this sample, this clonotype turned up a few times. V gene TRBV5-1 combines with J gene TRBJ2-1; TRBD2 matches 11 bases. The J segment lost 6 bases and the V segment lost 5 bases, leaving 16 bases of the junction unmatched. This CDR3 has 18 residues. CDR1 is SGHRS and CDR2 is YFSETQ in the germline V gene. In DNA form, the CDR3 reads TGCGCCAGCAGGTATACCGTAGCGGGAGGGCCAAGTGGCAATGAGCAGTTCTTC. Protein product: CASRYTVAGGPSGNEQFF. Looking up the rest from reference TRBV5-1 and TRBJ2-1 gives the full variable domain: KAGVTQTPRYLIKTRGQQVTLSCSPISGHRSVSWYQQTPGQGLQFLFEYFSETQRNKGNFPGRFSGRQFSNSRSEMNVSTLELGDSALYLCASRYTVAGGPSGNEQFFGPGTRLTVL.

The J gene is TRBJ2-7, the V gene TRBV28; D gene uncertain. CDR3 length: 14 amino acids. CDR1 is MDHEN, CDR2 SYDVKM, per germline. Trimming removed 6 bases at V and 0 bases at J, with 12 bases between. The CDR3 DNA reads TGTGCCAGCAGCCCCGTCGACACCTCCTACGAGCAGTACTTC. It translates to CASSPVDTSYEQYF.

The chain couples TRBV11-2 to TRBJ2-5; D is perhaps TRBD1 (5 bases). The ends were cut back, 5 bases at V and 2 bases at J, with 12 bases in the middle. The length of the CDR3 is 14 residues. Germline V gene sequence: CDR1 SGHAT, CDR2 FQNNGV. CDR3 loop: CASSTKDIQETQYF. CDR3 nucleotides: TGTGCCAGCAGCACAAAGGACATACAAGAGACCCAGTACTTC.

This clonotype was found many times. The chain uses TRBV3-1 and TRBJ1-5, with a tentative D call TRBD1 (5 bases). The V and J ends lost 4 bases and 4 bases respectively, with 14 bases between them. CDR3 length: 15 amino acids. Germline assignment: CDR1 LGHDT and CDR2 YNNKEL (reference sequence). The CDR3 DNA is TGTGCCAGCAGCCCCCAGGGACTTCTTAATCAGCCCCAGCATTTT. Translated, it gives CASSPQGLLNQPQHF.

This clonotype has ten or more counts. The chain links TRBV2 to TRBJ2-1; D unresolved. CDR3 length equals 12 residues. The ends were cut back, 6 bases at V and 4 bases at J, with 7 bases in the middle. CDR1 and CDR2 from the germline V gene are SNHLY and FYNNEI. CDR3 in amino acids: CASSFWYNEQFF. As DNA, the CDR3 is TGTGCCAGCAGCTTCTGGTACAATGAGCAGTTCTTC.

V usage is TRBV27 and J usage is TRBJ2-7; D is uncertain. The CDR3 covers 13 residues. Germline CDR1 reads MNHEY; CDR2 reads SMNVEV (reference sequence). Trimming cost V 3 bases and J 3 bases, with 9 bases left between them. The CDR3 is CASSLTAYYEQYF. In DNA, the CDR3 is TGTGCCAGCAGTTTGACGGCCTACTACGAGCAGTACTTC.